This T cell receptor beta chain was recorded in a study of blood T cell repertoires in COVID-19. TCRdb's copy holds only in-frame clones and misses some; the assay was immunoSEQ multiplex PCR. The table lists approximately 82,000 clones, around 83% of them singletons. This CDR3 is 15 amino acids long. J lost 5 bases, V lost 3 bases, and 5 bases had no gene match. From germline, CDR1 is DFQATT and CDR2 SNEGSKA (reference sequence). Sequencing input: peripheral blood. The receptor was isolated from a woman in her sixties with acute or convalescent COVID-19. The chain couples TRBV20-1 to TRBJ1-6; 9 nucleotides match TRBD1. DNA of the CDR3: TGCAGTGCTAGTACAGGGGGCGCGAATAATTCACCCCTCCACTTT. Its translation: CSASTGGANNSPLHF.